These T cell receptor beta chains were read from a single sample in a study of cytomegalovirus exposure and HLA in healthy donors. Method: immunoSEQ multiplex PCR; TCRdb's copy keeps in-frame clones and lacks some. Here the sample spans approximately 100,000 clones, 75% being singletons. The sequenced material came from PBMCs. Receptor source: a male donor in good health and CMV-seropositive. The CDR3 runs from the conserved cysteine through the conserved F or W.

j_gene | v_gene | CDR3aa
TRBJ2-1 | TRBV10-3 | CAISESSSGRYNEQFF
TRBJ2-7 | TRBV2 | CASSAASGGREQYF
TRBJ1-6 | TRBV28 | CASSLKQGNSPLHF
TRBJ1-6 | TRBV2 | CASRGDGSPLHF
TRBJ1-4 | TRBV9 | CASSWDRGYEKLFF
TRBJ2-7 | TRBV7-6 | CASSLATRQAEQYF
TRBJ2-7 | TRBV5-4 | CASSSRRLAGAQPYEQYF
TRBJ2-7 | TRBV11-2 | CASSRQGMGSYEQYF
TRBJ2-5 | TRBV4-1 | CASSQMGQGGETQYF
TRBJ1-4 | TRBV5-1 | CASSQTATNEKLFF
TRBJ2-5 | TRBV5-1 | CASSLGGRGTQETQYF
TRBJ1-3 | TRBV9 | CASSVDSSGNTIYF
TRBJ1-1 | TRBV7-9 | CASSYIFSGGRNTEAFF
TRBJ2-5 | TRBV25-1 | CASSDDLSGTQYF
TRBJ2-5 | TRBV7-2 | CASSLGTGGTQYF
TRBJ2-5 | TRBV29-1 | CSVEKVAKETQYF
TRBJ1-6 | TRBV5-4 | CASSLESRDSPLHF
TRBJ2-7 | TRBV10-3 | CAISGRLSSYEQYF
TRBJ1-6 | TRBV30 | CAWINRARNSPLHF
TRBJ2-7 | TRBV27 | CASSLDRSSYEQYF
TRBJ1-4 | TRBV27 | CASSRQGKDGEKLFF
TRBJ1-4 | TRBV5-6 | CASSLASRWGEDNEKLFF
TRBJ2-6 | TRBV9 | CASSVAADRYSGANVLTF